A selection of T cell receptor beta chains follows, all from one sample in a study of OX40 agonist ivuxolimab in advanced cancers. The protocol was immunoSEQ multiplex PCR, while the TCRdb copy is restricted to in-frame clones and leaves out a portion. The table shows around 46,000 clones, with around four fifths occurring only once. The source material was CD4+ or CD8+ T cells sorted from blood, sampled in a trial of the OX40 agonist ivuxolimab. The receptors come from an adult with an advanced solid tumor such as melanoma, head and neck, liver or kidney cancer. CDR3s include the opening cysteine and the closing phenylalanine or tryptophan. A D gene is named only where the DNA matches it firmly. Clone sizes are given selectively: once, few, many, or a class where the clone is expanded.

TRBJ1-2 | NA | TRBV28 | NA | TGTGCCAGCAGGCCCGCCGGTCTTAACTATGGCTACACCTTC | CASRPAGLNYGYTF
TRBJ1-2 | NA | TRBV27 | NA | TGTGCCAGCAGTTTGGGGGGCCATGGCTACACCTTC | CASSLGGHGYTF
TRBJ2-1 | NA | TRBV27 | NA | TGTGCCAGCAGTTGGGAAGACGGGGCCTACAATGAGCAGTTCTTC | CASSWEDGAYNEQFF
TRBJ2-7 | NA | TRBV28 | NA | TGTGCCAGCAGTTCGGCAGGGTTCTACGAGCAGTACTTC | CASSSAGFYEQYF
TRBJ1-2 | NA | TRBV30 | NA | TGTGCTCACAATGCGGGGGGGGATGGCTACACCTTC | CAHNAGGDGYTF
TRBJ2-7 | NA | TRBV7-6 | NA | TGTGCCAGCAGCTTAGCGGTCCGGGAGATCCCTTACGAGCAGTACTTC | CASSLAVREIPYEQYF
TRBJ2-7 | NA | TRBV27 | NA | TGTGCCAGCAGTTTAAACCCTCCCTCAACGTACGAGCAGTACTTC | CASSLNPPSTYEQYF
TRBJ2-1 | NA | TRBV9 | NA | TGTGCCAGCAGCGCCACCCTGAATGAGCAGTTCTTC | CASSATLNEQFF
TRBJ2-2 | NA | TRBV4-1 | TRBD2 | TGCGCCAGCAGCCAAGATCGCGGGGGGACCGGGGAGCTGTTTTTT | CASSQDRGGTGELFF
TRBJ2-7 | NA | TRBV2 | TRBD2 | TGTGCCAGCAATACTACTAGCGGGAGCTCCTACGAGCAGTACTTC | CASNTTSGSSYEQYF
TRBJ2-7 | NA | TRBV19 | TRBD1 | TGTGCCAGTAGTATGACAGGGGGGTGGTACGAGCAGTACTTC | CASSMTGGWYEQYF
TRBJ2-3 | once | TRBV7-6 | NA | TGTGCCAGCAGCTTAGCTGAGGATACGCAGTATTTT | CASSLAEDTQYF
TRBJ1-2 | NA | TRBV6-4 | TRBD1 | TGTGCCAGCAGTGAGACAGGGGGCAATTGGATTGGCTACACCTTC | CASSETGGNWIGYTF
TRBJ1-1 | NA | TRBV7-6 | NA | TGTGCCAGCAGCCCCCCGGGGGGGACTGAAGCTTTCTTT | CASSPPGGTEAFF
TRBJ2-5 | NA | TRBV30 | NA | TGTGCCTGGACGAGTTTAGGGGCCCGGGGGACCCAGTACTTC | CAWTSLGARGTQYF
TRBJ1-1 | NA | TRBV7-6 | NA | TGTGCCAGCAGCCCCTTGGACACTGAAGCTTTCTTT | CASSPLDTEAFF
TRBJ1-2 | NA | TRBV5-6 | TRBD1 | TGTGCCAGCAGCTTGGGTGGACAGGTGGAGGGCTACACCTTC | CASSLGGQVEGYTF
TRBJ2-1 | NA | TRBV28 | NA | TGTGCCAGCAGCCATCTTTACAATGAACAGTTCTTC | CASSHLYNEQFF
TRBJ2-7 | once | TRBV6-6 | TRBD2 | TGTGCCAGCAGTCCTAGCGGGCCCTACGAGCAGTACTTC | CASSPSGPYEQYF
TRBJ2-1 | NA | TRBV28 | NA | TGTGCCAGCCGCCGCCAGAGCTCCTACAATGAGCAGTTCTTC | CASRRQSSYNEQFF
TRBJ2-7 | medium-sized | TRBV19 | TRBD1 | TGTGCCAGTAGTCCCCGGACAGGCCCCGCGTGGGACGAGCAGTACTTC | CASSPRTGPAWDEQYF
TRBJ1-1 | few | TRBV30 | NA | TGTGCCTGGAGTCCGGGAGGGACTGAAGCTTTCTTT | CAWSPGGTEAFF
TRBJ1-2 | NA | TRBV4-1 | NA | TGCGCCAGCAGCCAAGTAGGGAGAGATGGCTACACCTTC | CASSQVGRDGYTF
TRBJ2-5 | NA | TRBV6-5 | TRBD2 | TGTGCCAGCAGTTACTCGATAGGGACTAGCTATCAGACCCAGTACTTC | CASSYSIGTSYQTQYF
TRBJ2-7 | NA | TRBV14 | TRBD2 | TGTGCCAGCAGCCAGACCGACAGGGTGGGGACTAGCGCTACCTACGAGCAGTACTTC | CASSQTDRVGTSATYEQYF
TRBJ1-5 | NA | TRBV27 | NA | TGTGCCAGCAGCCCTGGTGGCGGGTGGGAGCCCCAGCATTTT | CASSPGGGWEPQHF
TRBJ2-7 | NA | TRBV7-9 | TRBD1 | TGTGCCAGCAGCTTAGTCCCGGGACAGGGGCTCGACGAGCAGTACTTC | CASSLVPGQGLDEQYF
TRBJ2-7 | NA | TRBV11-2 | NA | TGTGCCAGCAGCCCTCCGGGACAACCCTACGAGCAGTACTTC | CASSPPGQPYEQYF
TRBJ2-7 | NA | TRBV2 | NA | TGTGCCAGCAGTGGTCACTACGAGCAGTACTTC | CASSGHYEQYF
TRBJ2-7 | NA | TRBV13 | TRBD1 | TGTGCCAGCAGATTAGGGATGTCAGGGGGCTACGAGCAGTACTTC | CASRLGMSGGYEQYF
TRBJ2-2 | NA | TRBV28 | TRBD2 | TGTGCCAGCGGGAGGGATTCGGACACCGGGGAGCTGTTTTTT | CASGRDSDTGELFF
TRBJ2-7 | NA | TRBV15 | NA | TGTGCCACCAGCCTTGGGAGAGACGGCTACTACGAGCAGTACTTC | CATSLGRDGYYEQYF
TRBJ1-5 | NA | TRBV5-6 | TRBD1 | TGTGCCAGCAGTTTGACAGGGGATCAGCCCCAGCATTTT | CASSLTGDQPQHF
TRBJ1-1 | NA | TRBV5-5 | NA | TGTGCCAGCAGTTTTACGGACGGTGAAGCTTTCTTT | CASSFTDGEAFF
TRBJ2-7 | few | TRBV15 | NA | TGTGCCACCAGCAGAGGATCGCACGAGCAGTACTTC | CATSRGSHEQYF
TRBJ2-1 | once | TRBV4-2 | TRBD2 | TGTGCCAGCAGCCAATGGCTAGCGGGAGGAGGCGACGAGCAGTTCTTC | CASSQWLAGGGDEQFF
TRBJ2-3 | NA | TRBV5-1 | NA | TGCGCCAGCAGCTTATCCGGGACTCCGAGAGGGGATACGCAGTATTTT | CASSLSGTPRGDTQYF
TRBJ2-7 | NA | TRBV28 | TRBD2 | TGTGCCAGCAGACTAGCGGGAATAGGCTACGAGCAGTACTTC | CASRLAGIGYEQYF
TRBJ2-3 | NA | TRBV7-8 | TRBD2 | TGTGCCAGCAGCTTAACTAGCGGGCGGGGGGATACGCAGTATTTT | CASSLTSGRGDTQYF
TRBJ1-4 | NA | TRBV7-9 | NA | TGTGCCAGCAGCCCTCCGGGGGGCGTTAATGAAAAACTGTTTTTT | CASSPPGGVNEKLFF
TRBJ1-5 | NA | TRBV28 | NA | TGTGCCAGCAGTTTATGGGGAGATCAGCCCCAGCATTTT | CASSLWGDQPQHF
TRBJ2-2 | once | TRBV30 | TRBD1 | TGTGCCTGGAGTGTACTACGACAGGGGGCAACCGGGGAGCTGTTTTTT | CAWSVLRQGATGELFF
TRBJ2-2 | NA | TRBV7-6 | NA | TGTGCCAGCAGCTTAGATGCTGGCAGGGCCACCGGGGAGCTGTTTTTT | CASSLDAGRATGELFF
TRBJ2-1 | NA | TRBV5-1 | TRBD2 | TGCGCCAGCAGCTTTTTGGGTACTAGCGGCTACAATGAGCAGTTCTTC | CASSFLGTSGYNEQFF
TRBJ1-1 | NA | TRBV2 | NA | TGTGCCAGCAGTCCCGAGGGTTGGGGGAACACTGAAGCTTTCTTT | CASSPEGWGNTEAFF
TRBJ2-3 | NA | TRBV28 | NA | TGTGCCAGCAGTTTAGCGGAGAGCACAGATACGCAGTATTTT | CASSLAESTDTQYF
TRBJ2-3 | NA | TRBV19 | NA | TGTGCCAGTAGTGCAGGGGGCACAGATACGCAGTATTTT | CASSAGGTDTQYF
TRBJ2-7 | medium-sized | TRBV11-3 | NA | TGTGCCAGCAGCTTAGGGAGGGGACCCTACGAGCAGTACTTC | CASSLGRGPYEQYF
TRBJ1-1 | NA | TRBV6-1 | NA | TGTGCCAGCAGTGCATGGACAGAGAGCACTGAAGCTTTCTTT | CASSAWTESTEAFF
TRBJ2-7 | NA | TRBV4-1 | NA | TGCGCCAGCAGCCAAGAGGGAGGATACGAGCAGTACTTC | CASSQEGGYEQYF